The clone carrying this TCR beta chain was recorded many times. Via MiXCR, TCRdb re-called the 5' RACE reads, giving one row per CDR3 protein. The sample has over 60,000 distinct CDR3 sequences, less than 5.5% seen once. This CDR3 region has 15 residues. V was pared by 2 bases and J by 0 bases, with 11 bases between. CDR1 is SGHRS and CDR2 is YFSETQ in the germline V gene. The source of the sample is a study of neurological immune-mediated disorders. Sequenced sample: PBMCs. This TCR came from a woman aged 25 to 39 with multiple sclerosis. J is TRBJ1-1 and V is TRBV5-1; weak D call: TRBD1 (5 bases). The CDR3 region is CASSLVWGMNTEAFF. DNA of the CDR3: TGCGCCAGCAGCTTAGTTTGGGGCATGAACACTGAAGCTTTCTTT.